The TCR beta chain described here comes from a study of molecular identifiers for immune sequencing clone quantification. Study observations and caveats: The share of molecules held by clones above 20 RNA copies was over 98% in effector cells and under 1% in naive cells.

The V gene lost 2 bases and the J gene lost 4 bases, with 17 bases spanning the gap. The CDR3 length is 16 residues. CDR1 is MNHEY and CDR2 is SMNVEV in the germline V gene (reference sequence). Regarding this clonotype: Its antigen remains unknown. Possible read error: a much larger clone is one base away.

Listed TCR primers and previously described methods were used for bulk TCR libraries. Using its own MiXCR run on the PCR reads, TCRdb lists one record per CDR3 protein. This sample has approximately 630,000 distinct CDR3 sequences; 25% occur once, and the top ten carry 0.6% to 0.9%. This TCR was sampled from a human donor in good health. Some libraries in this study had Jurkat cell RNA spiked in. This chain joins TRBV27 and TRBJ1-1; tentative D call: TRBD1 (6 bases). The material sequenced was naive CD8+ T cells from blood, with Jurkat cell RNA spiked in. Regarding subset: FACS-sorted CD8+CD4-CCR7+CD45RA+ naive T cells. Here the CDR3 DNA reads TGTGCCAGCAGTTTAGCCGGGCCAGGGGAGGGCACTGAAGCTTTCTTT. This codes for CASSLAGPGEGTEAFF.